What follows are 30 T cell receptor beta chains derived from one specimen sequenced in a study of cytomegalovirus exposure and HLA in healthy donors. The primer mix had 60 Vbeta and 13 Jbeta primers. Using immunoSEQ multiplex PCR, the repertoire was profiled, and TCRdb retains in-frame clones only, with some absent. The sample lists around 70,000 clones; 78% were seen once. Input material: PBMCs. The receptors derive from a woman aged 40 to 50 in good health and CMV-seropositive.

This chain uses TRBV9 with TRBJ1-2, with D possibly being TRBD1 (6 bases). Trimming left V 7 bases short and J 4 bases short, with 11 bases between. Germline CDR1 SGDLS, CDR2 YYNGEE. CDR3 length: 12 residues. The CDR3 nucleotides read TGTGCCAGCGGACTAGGGGGCTATGGCTACACCTTC. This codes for CASGLGGYGYTF. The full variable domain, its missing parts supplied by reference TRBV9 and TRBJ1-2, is DSGVTQTPKHLITATGQRVTLRCSPRSGDLSVYWYQQSLDQGLQFLIQYYNGEERAKGNILERFSAQQFPDLHSELNLSSLELGDSALYFCASGLGGYGYTFGSGTRLTVV.

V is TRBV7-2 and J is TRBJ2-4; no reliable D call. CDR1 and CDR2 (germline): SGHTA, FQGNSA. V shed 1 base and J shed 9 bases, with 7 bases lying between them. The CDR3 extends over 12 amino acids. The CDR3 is CASSLVYGIQYF. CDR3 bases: TGTGCCAGCAGCTTAGTTTACGGCATTCAGTACTTC.

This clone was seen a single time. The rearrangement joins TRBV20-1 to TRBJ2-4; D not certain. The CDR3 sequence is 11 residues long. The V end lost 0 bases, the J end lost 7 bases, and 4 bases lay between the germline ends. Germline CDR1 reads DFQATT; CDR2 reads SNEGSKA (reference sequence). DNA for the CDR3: TGCAGTGCTAGAGATTCGAACATTCAGTACTTC. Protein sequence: CSARDSNIQYF.

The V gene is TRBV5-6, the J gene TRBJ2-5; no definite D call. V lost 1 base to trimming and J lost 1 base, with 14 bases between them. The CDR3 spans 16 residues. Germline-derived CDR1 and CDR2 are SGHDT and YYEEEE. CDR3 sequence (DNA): TGTGCCAGCAGCTTGCTTCCGGCCGGCGGCCAAGAGACCCAGTACTTC. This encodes CASSLLPAGGQETQYF.

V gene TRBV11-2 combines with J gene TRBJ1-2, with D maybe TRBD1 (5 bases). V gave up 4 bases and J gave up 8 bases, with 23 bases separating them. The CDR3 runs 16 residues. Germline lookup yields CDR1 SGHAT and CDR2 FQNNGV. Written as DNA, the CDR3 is TGTGCCAGCAGCTCTCAAGCGGATGGGGCGGGGGGAGGCTACACCTTC. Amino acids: CASSSQADGAGGGYTF.

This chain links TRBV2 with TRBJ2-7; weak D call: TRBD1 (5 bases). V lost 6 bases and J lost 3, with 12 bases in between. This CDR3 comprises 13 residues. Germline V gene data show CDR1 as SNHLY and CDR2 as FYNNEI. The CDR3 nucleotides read TGTGCCAGCAGCCCCGACAGTATCTACGAGCAGTACTTC. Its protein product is CASSPDSIYEQYF.

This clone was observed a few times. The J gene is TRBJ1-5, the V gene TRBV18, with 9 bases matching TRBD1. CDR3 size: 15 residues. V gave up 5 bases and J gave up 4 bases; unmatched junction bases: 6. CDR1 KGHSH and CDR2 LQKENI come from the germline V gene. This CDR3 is CASSGSGTGNQPQHF. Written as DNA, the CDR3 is TGTGCCAGCTCAGGGAGCGGGACAGGGAATCAGCCCCAGCATTTT.

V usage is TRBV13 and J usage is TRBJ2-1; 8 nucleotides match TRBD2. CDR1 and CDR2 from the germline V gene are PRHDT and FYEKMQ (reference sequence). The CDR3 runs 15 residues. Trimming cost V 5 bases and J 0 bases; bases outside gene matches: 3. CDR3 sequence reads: CASSPGLVSYNEQFF. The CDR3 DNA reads TGTGCCAGCAGCCCGGGACTAGTCTCCTACAATGAGCAGTTCTTC.

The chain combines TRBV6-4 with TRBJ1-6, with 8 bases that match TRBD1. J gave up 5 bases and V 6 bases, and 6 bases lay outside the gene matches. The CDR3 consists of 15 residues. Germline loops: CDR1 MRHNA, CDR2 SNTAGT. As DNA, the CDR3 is TGTGCCAGCAGAGTCAGGGGGCACGATAATTCACCCCTCCACTTT. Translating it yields CASRVRGHDNSPLHF.

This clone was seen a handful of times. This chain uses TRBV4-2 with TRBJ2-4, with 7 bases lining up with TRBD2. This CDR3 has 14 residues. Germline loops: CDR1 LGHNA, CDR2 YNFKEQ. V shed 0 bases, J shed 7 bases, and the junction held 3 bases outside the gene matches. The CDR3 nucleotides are TGTGCCAGCAGCCAAGATCTGCGGGGGAACATTCAGTACTTC. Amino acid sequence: CASSQDLRGNIQYF.

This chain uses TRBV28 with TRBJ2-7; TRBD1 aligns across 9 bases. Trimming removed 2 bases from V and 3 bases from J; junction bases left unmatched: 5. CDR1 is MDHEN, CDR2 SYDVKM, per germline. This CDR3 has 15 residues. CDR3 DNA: TGTGCCAGCAGTTTACTAGGACAGGGGCTCTACGAGCAGTACTTC. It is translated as CASSLLGQGLYEQYF.

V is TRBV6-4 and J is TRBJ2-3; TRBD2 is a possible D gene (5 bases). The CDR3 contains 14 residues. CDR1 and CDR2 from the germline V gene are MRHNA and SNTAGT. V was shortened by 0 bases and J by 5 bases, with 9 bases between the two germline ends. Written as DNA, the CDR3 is TGTGCCAGCAGTGACTCAATAGGAGGAGATACGCAGTATTTT. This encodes CASSDSIGGDTQYF.

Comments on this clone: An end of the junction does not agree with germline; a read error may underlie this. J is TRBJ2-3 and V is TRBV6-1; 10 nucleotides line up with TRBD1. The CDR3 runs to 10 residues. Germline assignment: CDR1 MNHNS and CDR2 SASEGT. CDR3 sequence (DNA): TGTGCCATTAGGGACAGGGGAGAATCTTTT. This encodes CAIRDRGESF.

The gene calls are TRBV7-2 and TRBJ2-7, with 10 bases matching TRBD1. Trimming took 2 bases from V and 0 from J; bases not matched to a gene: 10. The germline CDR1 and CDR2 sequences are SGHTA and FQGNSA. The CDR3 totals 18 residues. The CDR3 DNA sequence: TGTGCCAGCAGCTTAAGGCGGCGGGGACAGGGGACCTCCTACGAGCAGTACTTC. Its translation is CASSLRRRGQGTSYEQYF.

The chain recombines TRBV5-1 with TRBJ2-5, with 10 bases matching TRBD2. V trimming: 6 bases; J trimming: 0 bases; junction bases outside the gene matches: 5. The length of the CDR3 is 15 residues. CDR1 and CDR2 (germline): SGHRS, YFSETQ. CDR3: CASMISGGDQETQYF. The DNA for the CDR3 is TGCGCCAGCATGATCAGCGGGGGGGACCAAGAGACCCAGTACTTC. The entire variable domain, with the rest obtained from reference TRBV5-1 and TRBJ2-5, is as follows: KAGVTQTPRYLIKTRGQQVTLSCSPISGHRSVSWYQQTPGQGLQFLFEYFSETQRNKGNFPGRFSGRQFSNSRSEMNVSTLELGDSALYLCASMISGGDQETQYFGPGTRLLVL.

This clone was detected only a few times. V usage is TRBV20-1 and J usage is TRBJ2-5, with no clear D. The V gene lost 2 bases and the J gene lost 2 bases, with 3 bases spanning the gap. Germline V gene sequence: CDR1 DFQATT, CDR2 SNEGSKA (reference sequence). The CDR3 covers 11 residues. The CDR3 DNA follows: TGCAGTGCTAGACTACAAGAGACCCAGTACTTC. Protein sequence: CSARLQETQYF.

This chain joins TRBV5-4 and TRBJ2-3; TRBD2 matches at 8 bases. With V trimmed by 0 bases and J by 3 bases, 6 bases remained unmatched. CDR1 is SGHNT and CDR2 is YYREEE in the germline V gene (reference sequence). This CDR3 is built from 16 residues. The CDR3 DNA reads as TGTGCCAGCAGCTTGGTCCTAGCGGGCCCTACAGATACGCAGTATTTT. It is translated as CASSLVLAGPTDTQYF.

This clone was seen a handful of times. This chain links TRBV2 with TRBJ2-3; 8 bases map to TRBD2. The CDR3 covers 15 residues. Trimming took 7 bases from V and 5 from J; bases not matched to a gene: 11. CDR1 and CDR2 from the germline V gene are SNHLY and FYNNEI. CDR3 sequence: CASTSWLAGGDTQYF. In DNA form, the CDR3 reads TGTGCCAGCACCTCGTGGCTAGCGGGTGGAGATACGCAGTATTTT.

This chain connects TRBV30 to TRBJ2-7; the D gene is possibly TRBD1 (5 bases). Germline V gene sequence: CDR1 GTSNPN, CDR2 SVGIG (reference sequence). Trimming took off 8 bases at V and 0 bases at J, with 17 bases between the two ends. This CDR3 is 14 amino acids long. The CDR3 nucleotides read TGTGCCACCATTGCCCCCCAGGGCTCCTACGAGCAGTACTTC. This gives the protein CATIAPQGSYEQYF.

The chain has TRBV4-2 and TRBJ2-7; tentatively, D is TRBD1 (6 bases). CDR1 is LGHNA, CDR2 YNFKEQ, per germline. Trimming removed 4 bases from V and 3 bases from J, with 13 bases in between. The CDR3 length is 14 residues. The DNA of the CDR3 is TGTGCCAGCAGCCCCGGGACACCCAACTACGAGCAGTACTTC. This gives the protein CASSPGTPNYEQYF.

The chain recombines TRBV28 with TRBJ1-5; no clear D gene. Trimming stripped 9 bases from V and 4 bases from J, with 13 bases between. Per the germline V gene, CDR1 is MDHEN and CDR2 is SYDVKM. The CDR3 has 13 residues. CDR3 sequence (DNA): TGTGCCAGGGGAGGACTGATAAATCAGCCCCAGCATTTT. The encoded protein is CARGGLINQPQHF.

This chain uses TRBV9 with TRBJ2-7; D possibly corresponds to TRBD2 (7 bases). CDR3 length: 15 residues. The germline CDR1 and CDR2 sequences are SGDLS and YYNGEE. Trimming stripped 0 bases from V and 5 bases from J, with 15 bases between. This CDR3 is CASSVGGGLVHEQYF. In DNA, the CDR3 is TGTGCCAGCAGCGTAGGGGGGGGGCTGGTACACGAGCAGTACTTC.

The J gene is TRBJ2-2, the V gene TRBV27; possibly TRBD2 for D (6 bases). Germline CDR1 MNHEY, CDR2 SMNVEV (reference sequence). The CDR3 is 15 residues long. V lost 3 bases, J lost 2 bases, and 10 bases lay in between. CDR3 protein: CASSFIGGNTGELFF. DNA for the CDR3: TGTGCCAGCAGTTTCATCGGGGGAAACACCGGGGAGCTGTTTTTT.

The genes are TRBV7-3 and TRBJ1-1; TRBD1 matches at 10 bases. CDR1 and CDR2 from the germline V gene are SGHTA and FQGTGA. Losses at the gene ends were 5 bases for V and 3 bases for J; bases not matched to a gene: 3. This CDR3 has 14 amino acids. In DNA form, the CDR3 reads TGTGCCAGCAGCCCGGGACAGGGGTACACTGAAGCTTTCTTT. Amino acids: CASSPGQGYTEAFF.

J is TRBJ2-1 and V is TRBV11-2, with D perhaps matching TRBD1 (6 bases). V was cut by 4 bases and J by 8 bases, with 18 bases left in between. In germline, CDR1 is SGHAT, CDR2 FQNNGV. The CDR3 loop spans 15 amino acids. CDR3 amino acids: CASSSETGFYYEQFF. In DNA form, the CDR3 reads TGTGCCAGCAGCTCGGAGACAGGATTTTACTATGAGCAGTTCTTC.

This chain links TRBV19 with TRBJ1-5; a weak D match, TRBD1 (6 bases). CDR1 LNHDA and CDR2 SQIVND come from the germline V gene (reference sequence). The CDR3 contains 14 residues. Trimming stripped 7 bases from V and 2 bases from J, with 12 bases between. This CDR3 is CASIDRMRNQPQHF. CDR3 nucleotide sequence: TGTGCCAGTATCGACAGGATGCGCAATCAGCCCCAGCATTTT.

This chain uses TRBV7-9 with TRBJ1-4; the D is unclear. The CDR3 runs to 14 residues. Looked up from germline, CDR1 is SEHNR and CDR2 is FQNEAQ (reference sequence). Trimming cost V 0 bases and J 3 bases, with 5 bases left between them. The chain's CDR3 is CASSLAGSNEKLFF. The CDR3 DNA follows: TGTGCCAGCAGCTTAGCCGGTTCTAATGAAAAACTGTTTTTT.

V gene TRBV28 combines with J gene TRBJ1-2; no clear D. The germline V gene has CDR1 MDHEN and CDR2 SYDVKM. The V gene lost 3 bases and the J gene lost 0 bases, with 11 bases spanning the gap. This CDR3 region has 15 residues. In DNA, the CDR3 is TGTGCCAGCAGTTTCGGCAGGAACGCTAACTATGGCTACACCTTC. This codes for CASSFGRNANYGYTF.

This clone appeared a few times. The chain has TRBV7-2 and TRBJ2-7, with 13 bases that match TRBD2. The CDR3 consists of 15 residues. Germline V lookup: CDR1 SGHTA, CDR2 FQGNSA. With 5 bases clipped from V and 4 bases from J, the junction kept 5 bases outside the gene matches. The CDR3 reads CASSHGTSGVYEQYF. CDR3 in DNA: TGTGCCAGCAGCCACGGGACTAGCGGGGTGTACGAGCAGTACTTC.

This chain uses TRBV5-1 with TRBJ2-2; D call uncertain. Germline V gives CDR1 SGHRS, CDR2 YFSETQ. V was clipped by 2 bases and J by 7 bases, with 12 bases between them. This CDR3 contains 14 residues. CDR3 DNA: TGCGCCAGCAGCTTTGGCCGTTCAGTCGGGGAGCTGTTTTTT. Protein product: CASSFGRSVGELFF.